The 5 T cell receptor beta chains in this list originate from one sample, sequenced in a study of CD8 T cells in ankylosing spondylitis. TCRdb reanalysed the 5' RACE reads using MiXCR and keeps one entry per CDR3 protein. The sample records approximately 260,000 distinct CDR3 sequences, 8.6% being singletons. Material: blood, either unsorted or a sorted T cell fraction (not recorded which). The receptors were gathered from a male donor with ankylosing spondylitis or in good health (not recorded which).

The sample holds many counts of this clonotype. The V and J genes are TRBV20-1 and TRBJ1-4, with a tentative D call TRBD1 (5 bases). From germline, CDR1 is DFQATT and CDR2 SNEGSKA (reference sequence). The V gene lost 3 bases and the J gene lost 8 bases, with 13 bases spanning the gap. The CDR3 covers 13 residues. DNA of the CDR3: TGCAGTGCTAGTCGGGGGGGTACCGAAAAACTGTTTTTT. Translation gives CSASRGGTEKLFF.

The chain joins TRBV7-2 to TRBJ1-4; 8 bases align to TRBD1. The CDR3 is 15 residues long. Germline-derived CDR1 and CDR2 are SGHTA and FQGNSA. Trimming took 6 bases from V and 7 from J; bases not matched to a gene: 10. This chain's CDR3 is CASSLRSGTGEKLFF. CDR3 DNA sequence: TGTGCCAGCAGTTTACGCTCCGGGACAGGTGAAAAACTGTTTTTT.

The table lists this clonotype with many counts. CDR3: CASHRGVAAFF. The CDR3 DNA reads TGTGCCAGCCACAGGGGAGTGGCAGCTTTCTTT. The V gene is TRBV18, the J gene TRBJ1-1, with 7 positions matching TRBD1. The V gene's germline CDR1 is KGHSH and CDR2 LQKENI. The V gene end was trimmed by 8 bases and the J gene end by 10 bases; junction bases not matched to a gene: 7. This CDR3 comprises 11 residues.

In its sample, this clonotype was seen many times. This rearrangement joins TRBV20-1 to TRBJ2-2; D gene ambiguous. The V gene's germline CDR1 is DFQATT and CDR2 SNEGSKA (reference sequence). V was pared by 2 bases and J by 0 bases, with 4 bases between. CDR3 length: 13 residues. DNA of the CDR3: TGCAGTGCTAGAACACCGAACACCGGGGAGCTGTTTTTT. Its protein is CSARTPNTGELFF.

This clonotype was counted a few times. The genes are TRBV4-1 and TRBJ2-7; the D gene is possibly TRBD2 (7 bases). CDR1 and CDR2 from the germline V gene are MGHRA and YSYEKL. The V and J ends lost 4 bases and 4 bases respectively, with 23 bases between them. The CDR3 sequence is 17 residues long. Written as DNA, the CDR3 is TGCGCCAGCAGCCCAACGGGGGCCAGCGGGGCAAAATACGAGCAGTACTTC. Its translation: CASSPTGASGAKYEQYF.